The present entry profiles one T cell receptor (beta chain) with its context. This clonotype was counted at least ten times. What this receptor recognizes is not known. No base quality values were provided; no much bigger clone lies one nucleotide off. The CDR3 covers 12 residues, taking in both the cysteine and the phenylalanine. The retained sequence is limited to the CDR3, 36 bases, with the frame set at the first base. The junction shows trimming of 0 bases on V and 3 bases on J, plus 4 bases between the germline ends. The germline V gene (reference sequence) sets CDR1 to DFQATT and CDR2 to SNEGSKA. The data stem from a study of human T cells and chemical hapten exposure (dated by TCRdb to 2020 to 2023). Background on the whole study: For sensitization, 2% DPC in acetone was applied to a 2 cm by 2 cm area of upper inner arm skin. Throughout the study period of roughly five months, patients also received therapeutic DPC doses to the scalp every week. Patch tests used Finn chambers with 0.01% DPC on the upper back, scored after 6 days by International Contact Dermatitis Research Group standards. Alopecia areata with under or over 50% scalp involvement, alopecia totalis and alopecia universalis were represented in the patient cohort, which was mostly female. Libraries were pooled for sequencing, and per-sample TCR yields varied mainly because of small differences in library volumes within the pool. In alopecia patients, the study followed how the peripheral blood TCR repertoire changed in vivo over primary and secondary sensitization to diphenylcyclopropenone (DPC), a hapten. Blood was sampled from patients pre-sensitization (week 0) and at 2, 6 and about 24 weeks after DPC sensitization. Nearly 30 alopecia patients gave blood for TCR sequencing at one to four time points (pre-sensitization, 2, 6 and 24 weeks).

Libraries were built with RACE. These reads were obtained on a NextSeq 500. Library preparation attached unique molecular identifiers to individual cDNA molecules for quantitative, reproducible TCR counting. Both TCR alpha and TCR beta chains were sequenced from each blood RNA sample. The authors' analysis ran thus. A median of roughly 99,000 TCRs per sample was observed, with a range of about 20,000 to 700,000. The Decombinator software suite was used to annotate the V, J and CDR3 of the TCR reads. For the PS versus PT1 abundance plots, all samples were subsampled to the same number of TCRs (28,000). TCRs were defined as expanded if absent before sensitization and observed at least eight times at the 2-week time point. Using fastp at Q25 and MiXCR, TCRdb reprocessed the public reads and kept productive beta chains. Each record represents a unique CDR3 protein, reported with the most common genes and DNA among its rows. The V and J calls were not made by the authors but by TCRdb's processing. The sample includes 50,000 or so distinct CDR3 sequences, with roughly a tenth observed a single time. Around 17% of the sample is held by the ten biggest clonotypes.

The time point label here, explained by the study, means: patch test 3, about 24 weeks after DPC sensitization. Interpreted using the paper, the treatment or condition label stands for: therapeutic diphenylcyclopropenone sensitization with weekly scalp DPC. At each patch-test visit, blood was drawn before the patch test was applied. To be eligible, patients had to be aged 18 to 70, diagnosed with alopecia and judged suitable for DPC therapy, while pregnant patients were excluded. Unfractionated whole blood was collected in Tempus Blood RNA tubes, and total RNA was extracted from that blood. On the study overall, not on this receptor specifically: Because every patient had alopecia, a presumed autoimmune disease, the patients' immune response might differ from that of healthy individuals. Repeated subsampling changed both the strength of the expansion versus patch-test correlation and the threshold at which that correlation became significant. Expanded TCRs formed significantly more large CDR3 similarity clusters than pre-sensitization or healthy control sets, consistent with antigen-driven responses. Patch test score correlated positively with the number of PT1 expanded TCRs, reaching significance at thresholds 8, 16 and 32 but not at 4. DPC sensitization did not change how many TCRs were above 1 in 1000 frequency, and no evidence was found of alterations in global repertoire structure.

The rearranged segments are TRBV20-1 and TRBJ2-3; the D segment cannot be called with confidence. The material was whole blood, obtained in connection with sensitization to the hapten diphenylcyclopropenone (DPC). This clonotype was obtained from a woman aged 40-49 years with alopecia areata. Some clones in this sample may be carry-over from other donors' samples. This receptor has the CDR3 CSARDQTDTQYF. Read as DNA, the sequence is TGCAGTGCTAGAGATCAGACAGATACGCAGTATTTT.